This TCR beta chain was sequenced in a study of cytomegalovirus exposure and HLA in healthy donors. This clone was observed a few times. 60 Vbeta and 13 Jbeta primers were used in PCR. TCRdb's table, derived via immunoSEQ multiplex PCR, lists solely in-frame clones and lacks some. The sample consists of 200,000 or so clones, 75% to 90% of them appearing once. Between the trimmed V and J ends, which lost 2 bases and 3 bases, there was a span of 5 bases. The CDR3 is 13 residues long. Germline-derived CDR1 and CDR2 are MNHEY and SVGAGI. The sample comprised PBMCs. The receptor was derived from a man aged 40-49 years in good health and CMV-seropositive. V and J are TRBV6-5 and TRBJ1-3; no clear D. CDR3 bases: TGTGCCAGCAGTTACGACAATGGAAACACCATATATTTT. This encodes CASSYDNGNTIYF.